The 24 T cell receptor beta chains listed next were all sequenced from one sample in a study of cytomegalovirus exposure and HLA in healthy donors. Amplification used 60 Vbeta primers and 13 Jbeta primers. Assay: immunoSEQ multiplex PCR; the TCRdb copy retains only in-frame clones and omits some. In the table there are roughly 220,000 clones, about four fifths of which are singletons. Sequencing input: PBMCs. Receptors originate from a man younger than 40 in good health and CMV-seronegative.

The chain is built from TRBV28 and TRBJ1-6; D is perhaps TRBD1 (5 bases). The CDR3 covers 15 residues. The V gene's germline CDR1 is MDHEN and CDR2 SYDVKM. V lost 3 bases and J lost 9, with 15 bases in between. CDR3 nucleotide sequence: TGTGCCAGCAGTTTTGATGGGGCTCGAGGTTCACCCCTCCACTTT. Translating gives CASSFDGARGSPLHF.

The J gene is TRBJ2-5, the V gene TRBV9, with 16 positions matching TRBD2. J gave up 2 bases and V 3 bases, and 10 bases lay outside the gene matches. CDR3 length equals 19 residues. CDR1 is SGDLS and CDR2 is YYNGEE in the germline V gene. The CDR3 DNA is TGTGCCAGCAGCGATTCCCTCCCGGGACTAGCGGGGGGGCAAGAGACCCAGTACTTC. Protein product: CASSDSLPGLAGGQETQYF.

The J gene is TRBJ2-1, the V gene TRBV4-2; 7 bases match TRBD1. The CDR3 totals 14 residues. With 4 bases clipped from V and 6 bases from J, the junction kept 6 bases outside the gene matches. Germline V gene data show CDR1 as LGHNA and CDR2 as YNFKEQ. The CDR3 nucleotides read TGTGCCAGCAGCCGTGGAACAGGGGTCAATGAGCAGTTCTTC. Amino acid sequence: CASSRGTGVNEQFF.

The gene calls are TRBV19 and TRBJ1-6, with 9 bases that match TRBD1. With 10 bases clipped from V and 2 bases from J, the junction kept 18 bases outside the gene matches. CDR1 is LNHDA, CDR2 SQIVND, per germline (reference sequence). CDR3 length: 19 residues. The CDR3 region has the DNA TGTGCCACCGAACTACAGGGGGCAATTGTCAGCGCCTATAATTCACCCCTCCACTTT. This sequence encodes CATELQGAIVSAYNSPLHF.

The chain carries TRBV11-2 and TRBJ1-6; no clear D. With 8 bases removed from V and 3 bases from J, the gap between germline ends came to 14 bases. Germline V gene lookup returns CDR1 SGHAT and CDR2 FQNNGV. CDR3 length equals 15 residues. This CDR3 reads CASGPDWSYNSPLHF. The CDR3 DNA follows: TGTGCCAGCGGTCCCGATTGGAGCTATAATTCACCCCTCCACTTT. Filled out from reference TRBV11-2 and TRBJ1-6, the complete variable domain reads EAGVAQSPRYKIIEKRQSVAFWCNPISGHATLYWYQQILGQGPKLLIQFQNNGVVDDSQLPKDRFSAERLKGVDSTLKIQPAKLEDSAVYLCASGPDWSYNSPLHFGNGTRLTVT.

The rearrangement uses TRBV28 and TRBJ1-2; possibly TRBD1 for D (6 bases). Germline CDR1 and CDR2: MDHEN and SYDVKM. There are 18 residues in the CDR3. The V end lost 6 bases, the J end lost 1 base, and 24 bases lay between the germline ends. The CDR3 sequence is CASSLNLGRGGLNYGYTF. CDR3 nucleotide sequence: TGTGCCAGCAGCCTCAATCTGGGCAGGGGTGGGCTTAACTATGGCTACACCTTC.

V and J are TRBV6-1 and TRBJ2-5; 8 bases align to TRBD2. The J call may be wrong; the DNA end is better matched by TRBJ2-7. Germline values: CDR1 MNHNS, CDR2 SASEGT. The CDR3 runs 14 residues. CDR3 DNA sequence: TGTGCCAGCACTCGGGGGGGGTCCTCCTACGAGCAGTACTTC. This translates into CASTRGGSSYEQYF.

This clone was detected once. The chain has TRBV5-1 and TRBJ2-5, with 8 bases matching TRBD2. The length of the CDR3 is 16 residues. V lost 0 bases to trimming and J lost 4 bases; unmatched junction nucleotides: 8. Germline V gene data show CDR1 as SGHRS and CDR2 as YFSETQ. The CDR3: CASSLDGGASRETQYF. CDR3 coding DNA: TGCGCCAGCAGCTTGGACGGGGGGGCCTCCCGAGAGACCCAGTACTTC.

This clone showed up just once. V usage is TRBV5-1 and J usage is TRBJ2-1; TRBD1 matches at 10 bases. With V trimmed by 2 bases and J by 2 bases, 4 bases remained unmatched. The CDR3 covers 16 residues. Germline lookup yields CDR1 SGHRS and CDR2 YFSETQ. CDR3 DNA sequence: TGCGCCAGCAGCTTTACCGGGACAGGGGCCTACAATGAGCAGTTCTTC. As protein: CASSFTGTGAYNEQFF.

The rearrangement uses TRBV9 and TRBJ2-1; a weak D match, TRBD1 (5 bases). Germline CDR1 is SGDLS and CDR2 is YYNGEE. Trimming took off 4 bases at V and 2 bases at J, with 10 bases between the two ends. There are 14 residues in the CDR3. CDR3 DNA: TGTGCCAGCAGCACCGACAGCACCTACAATGAGCAGTTCTTC. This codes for CASSTDSTYNEQFF.

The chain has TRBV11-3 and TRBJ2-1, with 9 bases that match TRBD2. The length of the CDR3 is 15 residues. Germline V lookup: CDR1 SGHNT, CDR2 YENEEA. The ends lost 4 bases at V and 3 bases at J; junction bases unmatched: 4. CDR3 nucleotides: TGTGCCAGCAGCTACCTAGCGGGGTTCTACAATGAGCAGTTCTTC. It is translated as CASSYLAGFYNEQFF.

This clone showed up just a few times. CDR3 protein: CASSFPRRLRRGNTGELFF. The CDR3 DNA is TGTGCCAGCAGCTTCCCCCGGAGGCTGCGCCGGGGGAACACCGGGGAGCTGTTTTTT. The chain uses TRBV7-8 and TRBJ2-2; possibly TRBD2 for D (5 bases). The germline V gene encodes CDR1 SGHVS and CDR2 FQNEAQ. Trimming cost V 3 bases and J 1 base, with 21 bases left between them. This CDR3 contains 19 residues.

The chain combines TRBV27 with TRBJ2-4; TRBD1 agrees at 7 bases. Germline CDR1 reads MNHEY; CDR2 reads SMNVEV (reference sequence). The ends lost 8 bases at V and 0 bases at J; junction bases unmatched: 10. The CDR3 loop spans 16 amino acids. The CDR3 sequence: CASSWDSALAKNIQYF. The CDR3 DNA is TGTGCCAGCTCTTGGGACAGCGCCCTAGCCAAAAACATTCAGTACTTC.

The CDR3 coding sequence is TGTGCCAGTAGTATAGAGGACAGGGGAACTGAAGCTTTCTTT. It codes for CASSIEDRGTEAFF. The chain links TRBV19 to TRBJ1-1; 9 bases agree with TRBD1. Germline CDR1 and CDR2: LNHDA and SQIVND (reference sequence). The CDR3 extends over 14 amino acids. V trimming: 0 bases; J trimming: 5 bases; junction bases outside the gene matches: 1.

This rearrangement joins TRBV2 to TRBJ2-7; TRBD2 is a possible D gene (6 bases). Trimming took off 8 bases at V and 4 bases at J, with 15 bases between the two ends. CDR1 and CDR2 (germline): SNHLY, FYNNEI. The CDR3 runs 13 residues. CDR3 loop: CASVLPAGYEQYF. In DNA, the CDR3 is TGTGCCAGCGTCTTGCCAGCGGGTTACGAGCAGTACTTC.

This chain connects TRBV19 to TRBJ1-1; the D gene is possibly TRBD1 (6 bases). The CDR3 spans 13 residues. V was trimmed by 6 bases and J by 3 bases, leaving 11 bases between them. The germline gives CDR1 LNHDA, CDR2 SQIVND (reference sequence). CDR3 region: CASSVKGDTEAFF. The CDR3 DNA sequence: TGTGCCAGTAGCGTCAAGGGGGACACTGAAGCTTTCTTT. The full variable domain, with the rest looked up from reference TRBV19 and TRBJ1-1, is DGGITQSPKYLFRKEGQNVTLSCEQNLNHDAMYWYRQDPGQGLRLIYYSQIVNDFQKGDIAEGYSVSREKKESFPLTVTSAQKNPTAFYLCASSVKGDTEAFFGQGTRLTVV.

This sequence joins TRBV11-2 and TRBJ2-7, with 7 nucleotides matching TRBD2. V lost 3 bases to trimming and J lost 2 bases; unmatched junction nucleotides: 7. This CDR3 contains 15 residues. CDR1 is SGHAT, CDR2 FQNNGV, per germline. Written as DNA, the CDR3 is TGTGCCAGCAGCTTCTCGGGGGGATTTACCTACGAGCAGTACTTC. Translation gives CASSFSGGFTYEQYF.

The CDR3 spells CASSPIGQGLSYEQYF. The CDR3 bases are TGTGCCAGCAGCCCAATAGGGCAGGGTTTATCTTACGAGCAGTACTTC. This chain connects TRBV7-9 to TRBJ2-7, with D tentatively TRBD1 (5 bases). Germline assignment: CDR1 SEHNR and CDR2 FQNEAQ (reference sequence). The V end was cut by 5 bases, the J end by 4 bases, with 21 bases between. The CDR3 has 16 residues.

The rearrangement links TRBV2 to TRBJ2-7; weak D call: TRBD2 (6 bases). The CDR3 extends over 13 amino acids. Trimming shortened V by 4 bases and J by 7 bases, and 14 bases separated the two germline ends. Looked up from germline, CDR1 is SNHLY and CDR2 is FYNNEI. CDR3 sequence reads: CASSAWDFGEQYF. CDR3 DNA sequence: TGTGCCAGCAGTGCTTGGGACTTCGGAGAGCAGTACTTC.

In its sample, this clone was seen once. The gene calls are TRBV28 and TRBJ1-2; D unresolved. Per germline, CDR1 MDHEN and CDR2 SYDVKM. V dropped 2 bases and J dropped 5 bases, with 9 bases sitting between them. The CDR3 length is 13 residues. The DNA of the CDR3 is TGTGCCAGCAGTTTACAAACTACGTATGGCTACACCTTC. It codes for CASSLQTTYGYTF.

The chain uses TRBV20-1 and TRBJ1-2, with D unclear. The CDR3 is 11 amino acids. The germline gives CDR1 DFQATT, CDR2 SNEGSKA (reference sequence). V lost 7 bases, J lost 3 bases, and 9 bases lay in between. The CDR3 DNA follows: TGCAGTGGGGCCGCAGACTATGGCTACACCTTC. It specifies CSGAADYGYTF.

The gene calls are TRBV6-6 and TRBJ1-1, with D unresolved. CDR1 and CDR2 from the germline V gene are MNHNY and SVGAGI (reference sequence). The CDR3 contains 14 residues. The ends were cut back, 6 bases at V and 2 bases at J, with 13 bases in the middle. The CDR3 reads CASSPQLFNTEAFF. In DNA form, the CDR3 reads TGTGCCAGCAGCCCACAGCTCTTTAACACTGAAGCTTTCTTT.

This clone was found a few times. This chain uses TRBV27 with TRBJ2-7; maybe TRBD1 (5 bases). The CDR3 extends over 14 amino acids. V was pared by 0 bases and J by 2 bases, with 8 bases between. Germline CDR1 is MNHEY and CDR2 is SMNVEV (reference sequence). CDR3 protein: CASSLSVGAYEQYF. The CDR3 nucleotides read TGTGCCAGCAGTTTATCGGTAGGGGCCTACGAGCAGTACTTC.

The CDR3 DNA follows: TGTGCCAGCAGCCCTGACAGCTATGGCTACACCTTC. Its protein product is CASSPDSYGYTF. The chain recombines TRBV7-9 with TRBJ1-2; possible D gene TRBD1, 5 bases. CDR3 length: 12 amino acids. V was shortened by 5 bases and J by 4 bases, with 8 bases between the two germline ends. Germline lookup yields CDR1 SEHNR and CDR2 FQNEAQ (reference sequence).